These T cell receptor beta chains were read from a single sample in a study of cytomegalovirus exposure and HLA in healthy donors. Sequenced by immunoSEQ multiplex PCR; TCRdb stores in-frame clones only, minus some. In the table there are roughly 98,000 clones, over 75% of which are singletons. The sample taken for sequencing was PBMCs. The receptor set was obtained from a middle-aged man in good health and CMV-seronegative. Both conserved end residues are part of each CDR3. The D gene is left open where the match is weak. For some rows the clone size is stated as once, few or many, or as a class when expanded; others skip it.

TRBJ2-5 | . | . | TRBV9 | TGTGCCAGCAGCGTAGCAGGGGCAGAGACCCAGTACTTC | CASSVAGAETQYF
TRBJ1-1 | TRBD1 | once | TRBV28 | TGTGCCAGCAGTTTATGCGCCCTTGGACAGGGGGCTGGAAAGTACACTGAAGCTTTCTTT | CASSLCALGQGAGKYTEAFF
TRBJ1-5 | TRBD1 | once | TRBV30 | TGTGCCTGGAGCTCGCAGGGGGATCAGCCCCAGCATTTT | CAWSSQGDQPQHF
TRBJ2-7 | TRBD2 | few | TRBV2 | TGTGCCAGCAGTGAAGAAGAGCTAGCGGTCTACGAGCAGTACTTC | CASSEEELAVYEQYF
TRBJ1-5 | . | few | TRBV30 | TGTGCCTGGAGTGTAGGGACACTGAATAGCAATCAGCCCCAGCATTTT | CAWSVGTLNSNQPQHF
TRBJ2-5 | TRBD1 | . | TRBV10-2 | TGCGCCAGCAGGGTATGGGACAGTAACAAAGAGACCCAGTACTTC | CASRVWDSNKETQYF
TRBJ2-3 | TRBD2 | . | TRBV4-1 | TGCGCCAGAAGCAAGCGGGATGGTCCGGCGGAAGATACGCAGTATTTT | CARSKRDGPAEDTQYF
TRBJ2-2 | . | . | TRBV4-2 | TGTGCCAGCAGTCCCGCGGTGGGTGGGGGCGGTAACACCGGGGAGCTGTTTTTT | CASSPAVGGGGNTGELFF
TRBJ2-3 | . | few | TRBV6-4 | TGTGCCAGCAGTGACTCGGCAGGAGGGATCACAGATACGCAGTATTTT | CASSDSAGGITDTQYF
TRBJ2-3 | . | . | TRBV30 | TGTGCCTGGAGTGTTATTGTAGTTTCAGATACGCAGTATTTT | CAWSVIVVSDTQYF
TRBJ1-1 | TRBD1 | . | TRBV5-1 | TGCGCCAGCAGCAGGGAGGGGACAGGGGGACCGAACACTGAAGCTTTCTTT | CASSREGTGGPNTEAFF
TRBJ2-3 | TRBD2 | . | TRBV5-1 | TGCGCCAGCAGCTGGACCGCGGGAGGTGTCACAGATACGCAGTATTTT | CASSWTAGGVTDTQYF
TRBJ2-1 | . | . | TRBV7-8 | TGTGCCAGCAGCTTCCCGGACACTCACTACAATGAGCAGTTCTTC | CASSFPDTHYNEQFF
TRBJ1-6 | TRBD1 | few | TRBV7-9 | TGTGCCAGCAGCTCCGCGGGACAGGCAGGCTCACCCCTCCACTTT | CASSSAGQAGSPLHF
TRBJ1-1 | TRBD1 | . | TRBV5-1 | TGCGCCAGCAGCCCAGTACAGGGGGACACTGAAGCTTTCTTT | CASSPVQGDTEAFF
TRBJ1-2 | TRBD1 | . | TRBV29-1 | TGCAGCGTTGATGAGGGGGCAGGCGGCTACACCTTC | CSVDEGAGGYTF
TRBJ1-2 | TRBD1 | once | TRBV28 | TGTGCCAGCAGTTCCGGGACAGGGTCCTATGGCTACACCTTC | CASSSGTGSYGYTF
TRBJ2-2 | . | . | TRBV9 | TGTGCCAGCAGCGTAGGGGGGCTTACCACCGGGGAGCTGTTTTTT | CASSVGGLTTGELFF
TRBJ2-5 | . | . | TRBV7-8 | TGTGCCACCGCCCGTGGCAGCCAAGAGACCCAGTACTTC | CATARGSQETQYF
TRBJ1-2 | TRBD1 | . | TRBV9 | TGTGCCAGCAGCGACGGACAGGGAGCTGGCTACACCTTC | CASSDGQGAGYTF
TRBJ1-6 | TRBD1 | . | TRBV30 | TGTGCCTGGGGGATAGACAGGGCCGGTTCACCCCTCCACTTT | CAWGIDRAGSPLHF
TRBJ2-7 | . | . | TRBV15 | TGTGCCACCAGCAGAGTAGGGGCTTCAGGTCGCTACGGGCAGTACTTC | CATSRVGASGRYGQYF
TRBJ1-6 | . | . | TRBV6-5 | TGTGCCAGCAGCCCGGGGCAGGGGAATAATTCACCCCTCCACTTT | CASSPGQGNNSPLHF
TRBJ2-1 | . | . | TRBV7-9 | TGTGCCAGCAGCTTTCGTCTAGCAGTAGACAATGAGCAGTTCTTC | CASSFRLAVDNEQFF
TRBJ1-1 | . | . | TRBV18 | TGTGCCAGCTCACCACCGGTAGGGGGTACCACTGAAGCTTTCTTT | CASSPPVGGTTEAFF
TRBJ2-2 | TRBD1 | . | TRBV5-5 | TGTGCCAGCAGCGAAACCGGGACAGGGAGTTGGACCGGGGAGCTGTTTTTT | CASSETGTGSWTGELFF
TRBJ2-6 | . | . | TRBV2 | TGTGCCACCCGTAGCCACCCGCTGAGCTCTGGGGCCAACGTCCTGACTTTC | CATRSHPLSSGANVLTF
TRBJ2-1 | TRBD2 | . | TRBV10-1 | TGCGCCAGCAGCCCTACAGGGACTAGCGGGAGGGGGAATGAGCAGTTCTTC | CASSPTGTSGRGNEQFF
TRBJ2-2 | TRBD1 | . | TRBV6-1 | TGTGCCAGCAGTAGGGGACAGGGCACCGGGGAGCTGTTTTTT | CASSRGQGTGELFF
TRBJ1-1 | TRBD1 | few | TRBV18 | TGTGCCAGCTCACCAAGGACAGGCGAGAACACTGAAGCTTTCTTT | CASSPRTGENTEAFF
TRBJ1-2 | . | medium-sized | TRBV27 | TGTGCCAGCAGTTTAGAAAGAGATCGGGATGGCTACACCTTC | CASSLERDRDGYTF
TRBJ1-4 | TRBD1 | . | TRBV29-1 | TGCAGCGTTGTCGGGACAGAAGAAAAACTGTTTTTT | CSVVGTEEKLFF
TRBJ1-5 | TRBD1 | . | TRBV2 | TGTGCCAGCAGAAGGGACAGGTCGATGCCCCAGCATTTT | CASRRDRSMPQHF
TRBJ2-2 | TRBD1 | . | TRBV19 | TGTGCCAGTCAGACAGGGCGTATCGGGGAGCTGTTTTTT | CASQTGRIGELFF
TRBJ2-3 | . | . | TRBV4-1 | TGCGCCAGCAGCCAAGCGGGGGGCACAGATACGCAGTATTTT | CASSQAGGTDTQYF
TRBJ1-5 | . | . | TRBV27 | TGTGCCAGCAGTCACAGGGCCAATCAGCCCCAGCATTTT | CASSHRANQPQHF
TRBJ1-5 | TRBD1 | . | TRBV15 | TGTGCCACCAGCAGAGATGTTAGGGGGCCTCAGCCCCAGCATTTT | CATSRDVRGPQPQHF
TRBJ2-7 | . | . | TRBV7-9 | TGTGCCAGCAGCCTCCTTTTGGGGCCCCACGAGCAGTACTTC | CASSLLLGPHEQYF
TRBJ1-1 | TRBD1 | . | TRBV18 | TGTGCCAGCTCACCATCACTAGGGGACAGGAACACTGAAGCTTTCTTT | CASSPSLGDRNTEAFF
TRBJ1-2 | . | . | TRBV5-1 | TGCGCCAGCAGCTTCGAGAGTCGAGCTAACTATGGCTACACCTTC | CASSFESRANYGYTF
TRBJ2-2 | . | . | TRBV29-1 | TGCAGCGTTGTTCGTCCTCCCGGGGAGCTGTTTTTT | CSVVRPPGELFF
TRBJ1-1 | TRBD1 | . | TRBV11-3 | TGTGCCAGCAGCGTGAGGACAGGGGAGAACACTGAAGCTTTCTTT | CASSVRTGENTEAFF
TRBJ1-5 | TRBD1 | . | TRBV7-9 | TGTGCCAGCAGCCCGGGACAGGGGGGGGGCAATCAGCCCCAGCATTTT | CASSPGQGGGNQPQHF
TRBJ1-3 | TRBD1 | . | TRBV7-7 | TGTGCTAGCAGCCCGGGACAGGCTTCAAACACCATATATTTT | CASSPGQASNTIYF
TRBJ1-1 | . | . | TRBV15 | TGTGCCACCGCCGAGGGCACATCCATGAACACTGAAGCTTTCTTT | CATAEGTSMNTEAFF
TRBJ2-7 | TRBD1 | . | TRBV4-1 | TGCGCCAGCAGCCAAGGAGAGCTGGGATGGGACAGGGCCTACGAGCAGTACTTC | CASSQGELGWDRAYEQYF